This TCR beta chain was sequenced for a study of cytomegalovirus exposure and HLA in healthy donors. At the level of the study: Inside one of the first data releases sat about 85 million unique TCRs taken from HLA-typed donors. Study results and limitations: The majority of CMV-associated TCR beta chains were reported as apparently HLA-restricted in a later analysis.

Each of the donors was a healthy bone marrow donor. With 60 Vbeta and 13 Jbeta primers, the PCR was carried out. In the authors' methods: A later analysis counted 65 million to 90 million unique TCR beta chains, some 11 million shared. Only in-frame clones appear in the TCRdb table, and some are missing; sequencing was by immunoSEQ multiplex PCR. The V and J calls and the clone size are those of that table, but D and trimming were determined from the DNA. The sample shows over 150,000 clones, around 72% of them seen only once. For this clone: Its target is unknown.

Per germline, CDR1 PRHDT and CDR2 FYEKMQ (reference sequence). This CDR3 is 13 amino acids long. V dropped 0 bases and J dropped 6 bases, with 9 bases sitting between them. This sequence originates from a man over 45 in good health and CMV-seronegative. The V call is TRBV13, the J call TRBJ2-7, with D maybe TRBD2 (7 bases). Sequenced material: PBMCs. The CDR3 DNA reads TGTGCCAGCAGCTTAGGCGGGGGGCCCGAGCAGTACTTC. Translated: CASSLGGGPEQYF.